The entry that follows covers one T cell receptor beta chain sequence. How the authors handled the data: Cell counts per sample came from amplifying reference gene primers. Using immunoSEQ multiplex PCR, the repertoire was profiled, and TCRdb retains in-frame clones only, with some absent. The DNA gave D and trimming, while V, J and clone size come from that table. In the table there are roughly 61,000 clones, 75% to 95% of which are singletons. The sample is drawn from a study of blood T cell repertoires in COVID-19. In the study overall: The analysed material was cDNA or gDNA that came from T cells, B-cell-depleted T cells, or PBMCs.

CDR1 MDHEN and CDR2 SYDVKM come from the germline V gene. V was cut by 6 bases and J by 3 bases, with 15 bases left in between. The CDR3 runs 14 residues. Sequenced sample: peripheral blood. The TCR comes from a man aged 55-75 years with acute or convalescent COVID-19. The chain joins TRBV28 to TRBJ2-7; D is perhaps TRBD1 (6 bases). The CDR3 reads CASRARGLNYEQYF. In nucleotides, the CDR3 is TGTGCCAGCAGGGCGAGGGGGTTAAACTACGAGCAGTACTTC.